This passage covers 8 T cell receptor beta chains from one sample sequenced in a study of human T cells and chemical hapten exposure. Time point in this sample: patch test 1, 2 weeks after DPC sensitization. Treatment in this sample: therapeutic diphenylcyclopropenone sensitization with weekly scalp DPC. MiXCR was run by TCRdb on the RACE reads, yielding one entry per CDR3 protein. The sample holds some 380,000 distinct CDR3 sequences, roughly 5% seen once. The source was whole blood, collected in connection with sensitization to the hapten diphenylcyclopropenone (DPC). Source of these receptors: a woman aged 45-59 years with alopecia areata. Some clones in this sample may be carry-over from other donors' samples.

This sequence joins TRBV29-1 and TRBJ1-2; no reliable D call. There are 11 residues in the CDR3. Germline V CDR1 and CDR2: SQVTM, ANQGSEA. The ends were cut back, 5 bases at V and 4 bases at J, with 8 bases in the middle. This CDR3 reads CSVLSFYGYTF. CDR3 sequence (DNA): TGCAGCGTTCTCAGCTTCTATGGCTACACCTTC.

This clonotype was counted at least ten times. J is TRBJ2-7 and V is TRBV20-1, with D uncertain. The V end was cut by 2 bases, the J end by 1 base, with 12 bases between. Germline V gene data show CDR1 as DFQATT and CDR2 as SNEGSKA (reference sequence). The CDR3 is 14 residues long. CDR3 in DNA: TGCAGTGCTAGAAGACCTGCAGGTTCCTACGAGCAGTACTTC. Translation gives CSARRPAGSYEQYF.

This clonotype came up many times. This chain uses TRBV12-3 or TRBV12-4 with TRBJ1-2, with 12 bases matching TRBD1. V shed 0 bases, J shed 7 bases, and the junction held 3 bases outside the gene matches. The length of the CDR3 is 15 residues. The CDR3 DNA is TGTGCCAGCAGTTTAGCGGGGACAGGGGGCTTTGGCTACACCTTC. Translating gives CASSLAGTGGFGYTF.

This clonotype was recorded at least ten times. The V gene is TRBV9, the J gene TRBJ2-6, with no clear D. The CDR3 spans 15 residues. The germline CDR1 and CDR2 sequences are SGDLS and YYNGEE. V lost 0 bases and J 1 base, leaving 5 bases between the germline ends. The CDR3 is CASSVGPSGANVLTF. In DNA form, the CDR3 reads TGTGCCAGCAGCGTAGGTCCATCTGGGGCCAACGTCCTGACTTTC.

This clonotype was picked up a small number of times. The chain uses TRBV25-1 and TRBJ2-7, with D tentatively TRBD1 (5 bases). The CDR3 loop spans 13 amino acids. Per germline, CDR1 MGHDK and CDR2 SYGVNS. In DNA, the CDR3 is TGTGCAATCCAGGGCAATACGAACTACGAGCAGTACTTC. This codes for CAIQGNTNYEQYF.

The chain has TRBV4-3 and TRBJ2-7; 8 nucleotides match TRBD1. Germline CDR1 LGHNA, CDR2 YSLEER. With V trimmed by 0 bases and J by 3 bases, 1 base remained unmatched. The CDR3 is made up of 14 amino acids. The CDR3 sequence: CASSQDGQGYEQYF. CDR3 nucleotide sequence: TGCGCCAGCAGCCAAGACGGACAGGGCTACGAGCAGTACTTC.

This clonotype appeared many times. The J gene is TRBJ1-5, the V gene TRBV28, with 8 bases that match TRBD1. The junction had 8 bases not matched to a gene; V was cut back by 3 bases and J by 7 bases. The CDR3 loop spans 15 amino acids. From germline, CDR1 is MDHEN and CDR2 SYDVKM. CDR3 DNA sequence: TGTGCCAGCAGTTTCCGTACAGGGGGTTGGCAGCCCCAGCATTTT. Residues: CASSFRTGGWQPQHF.

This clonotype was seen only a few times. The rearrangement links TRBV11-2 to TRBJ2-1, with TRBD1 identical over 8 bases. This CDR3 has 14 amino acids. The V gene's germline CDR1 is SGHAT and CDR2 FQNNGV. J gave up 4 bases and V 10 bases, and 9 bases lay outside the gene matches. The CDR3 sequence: CATNSGGPYNEQFF. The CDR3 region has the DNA TGTGCCACCAATTCAGGGGGCCCTTACAATGAGCAGTTCTTC.